Listed here are 4 T cell receptor beta chains from one sample, sequenced in a study of shared clonotypes between healthy human individuals. The protocol was immunoSEQ multiplex PCR, while the TCRdb copy is restricted to in-frame clones and leaves out a portion. Of roughly 2.1 million clones listed, about 92% are singletons. Naive CD8 populations comprised CD45RO-negative cells positively selected for CCR7, excluding terminally differentiated effector memory CD45RA+ cells. Sequencing was carried out using naive CD8+ T cells from PBMCs. These receptors were taken from a man aged 18 to 35 in good health. Some clones in this sample may be carry-over from other donors' samples.

A remark on this clone: Germline and junction disagree at one end, which may indicate a read error. The chain joins TRBV13 to TRBJ2-5, with a weak D call TRBD1 (6 bases). This CDR3 contains 11 residues. Germline assignment: CDR1 PRHDT and CDR2 FYEKMQ (reference sequence). The DNA for the CDR3 is TGTGCCAGCAGAGGACCGGGACAATTGCACTTC. Protein product: CASRGPGQLHF.

This clone came up a few times. The chain has TRBV4-1 and TRBJ1-1, with TRBD1 matching over 7 bases. Trimming took 4 bases from V and 8 from J; bases not matched to a gene: 7. Looked up from germline, CDR1 is MGHRA and CDR2 is YSYEKL. This CDR3 contains 13 residues. The DNA for the CDR3 is TGCGCCAGCAGCCCCTTGGGGACAGAAGAAGCTTTCTTT. Residues: CASSPLGTEEAFF.

This chain joins TRBV27 and TRBJ2-7; 8 positions match TRBD1. Germline CDR1 MNHEY, CDR2 SMNVEV (reference sequence). Trimming took 5 bases from V and 5 from J; bases not matched to a gene: 11. The CDR3 spans 15 residues. CDR3 in amino acids: CASSPTWTGPHEQYF. Here the CDR3 DNA reads TGTGCCAGCAGTCCCACGTGGACAGGGCCCCACGAGCAGTACTTC.

This clone was observed once. The chain couples TRBV28 to TRBJ2-2; TRBD2 aligns across 12 bases. J was trimmed by 7 bases and V by 5 bases; bases with no gene match: 5. Germline lookup yields CDR1 MDHEN and CDR2 SYDVKM. This CDR3 has 15 residues. The CDR3, as DNA: TGTGCCAGCAGTCAGACTAGCGGGAGCCACGGGGAGCTGTTTTTT. Encoded protein: CASSQTSGSHGELFF.